This passage covers 28 T cell receptor beta chains from one sample sequenced in a study of preoperative IRX-2 immunotherapy in early breast cancer. As for treatment: preoperative locoregional IRX-2 cytokine immunotherapy. Profiled with immunoSEQ multiplex PCR; TCRdb holds only in-frame clones, not every one. The sample has around 30,000 clones, 83% seen once. The source was lymph node tissue, collected from a patient treated with IRX-2 immunotherapy. The receptors were sampled from a human donor with breast cancer.

V usage is TRBV28 and J usage is TRBJ2-5; TRBD1 or TRBD2 may be the D gene (5 bases each). The germline V and J ends were trimmed by 2 bases and 4 bases, with 8 bases remaining between them. The CDR3 contains 13 residues. Germline CDR1 and CDR2: MDHEN and SYDVKM. The CDR3 loop reads CASSLPGLETQYF. CDR3 sequence (DNA): TGTGCCAGCAGTTTACCGGGGCTAGAGACCCAGTACTTC.

The chain carries TRBV14 and TRBJ2-4, with TRBD1 matching 7 bases. The CDR3 loop spans 14 amino acids. Unmatched junction bases numbered 6, after V lost 3 bases and J lost 7 bases. Germline CDR1 SGHDN, CDR2 FVKESK. This chain's CDR3 is CASSHGTVFNIQYF. The CDR3 nucleotides are TGTGCCAGCAGCCACGGGACAGTCTTCAACATTCAGTACTTC.

The gene calls are TRBV18 and TRBJ2-7; possibly TRBD1 or TRBD2 for D (5 bases each). CDR3 length equals 13 residues. The V gene lost 3 bases and the J gene lost 6 bases, with 12 bases spanning the gap. CDR1 is KGHSH, CDR2 LQKENI, per germline. Here the CDR3 reads CASSPSSGSEQYF. Written as DNA, the CDR3 is TGTGCCAGCTCACCCAGTTCAGGGAGCGAGCAGTACTTC.

The V and J genes are TRBV6-8 and TRBJ2-7; D ambiguous. The CDR3 covers 13 residues. Germline loops: CDR1 MNHGY, CDR2 SAAAGT. Deletions cut 4 bases from V and 5 bases from J, with 12 bases between. CDR3 sequence: CASSFPGFHEQYF. The CDR3 DNA reads TGTGCCAGCAGTTTTCCAGGTTTCCACGAGCAGTACTTC.

This chain joins TRBV28 and TRBJ1-1; D uncertain. The CDR3 runs to 14 residues. Per germline, CDR1 MDHEN and CDR2 SYDVKM. Trimming pared 7 bases from V and 1 base from J, leaving 13 bases between. CDR3 bases: TGTGCCAGCAAAGGAAGGGCTTCGAACACTGAAGCTTTCTTT. Translation: CASKGRASNTEAFF.

V usage is TRBV29-1 and J usage is TRBJ1-2; D not resolved. CDR3 length: 14 amino acids. Trimming stripped 1 base from V and 4 bases from J, with 13 bases between. The germline CDR1 and CDR2 sequences are SQVTM and ANQGSEA. The DNA of the CDR3 is TGCAGCGTTGAAGTCGGTTCGGGTGGCTATGGCTACACCTTC. Translated, it gives CSVEVGSGGYGYTF.

V is TRBV18 and J is TRBJ1-4; 9 positions match TRBD1. Trimming at V came to 3 bases and at J to 0 bases, leaving 8 bases not matched to a gene. The CDR3 runs to 18 residues. Per germline, CDR1 KGHSH and CDR2 LQKENI. Here the CDR3 reads CASSPSLGQGTTNEKLFF. The CDR3 coding sequence is TGTGCCAGCTCACCTAGCCTTGGACAGGGGACAACTAATGAAAAACTGTTTTTT. Looking up the rest from reference TRBV18 and TRBJ1-4 gives the full variable domain: NAGVMQNPRHLVRRRGQEARLRCSPMKGHSHVYWYRQLPEEGLKFMVYLQKENIIDESGMPKERFSAEFPKEGPSILRIQQVVRGDSAAYFCASSPSLGQGTTNEKLFFGSGTQLSVL.

The CDR3 DNA sequence: TGTGCCAGCACCTCAGTGGGGAACACTGAAGCTTTCTTT. Translating it yields CASTSVGNTEAFF. The chain has TRBV25-1 and TRBJ1-1, with D unresolved. Germline V lookup: CDR1 MGHDK, CDR2 SYGVNS. The ends were cut back, 7 bases at V and 1 base at J, with 10 bases in the middle. This CDR3 region has 13 residues. Complete variable domain (other parts from reference TRBV25-1 and TRBJ1-1): EADIYQTPRYLVIGTGKKITLECSQTMGHDKMYWYQQDPGMELHLIHYSYGVNSTEKGDLSSESTVSRIRTEHFPLTLESARPSHTSQYLCASTSVGNTEAFFGQGTRLTVV.

The J gene is TRBJ1-5, the V gene TRBV18, with unresolved D. The CDR3 is 13 residues long. Trimming left V 3 bases short and J 1 base short, with 4 bases between. Germline values: CDR1 KGHSH, CDR2 LQKENI. This chain's CDR3 is CASSPGSNQPQHF. The DNA for the CDR3 is TGTGCCAGCTCACCGGGGAGCAATCAGCCCCAGCATTTT.

The chain carries TRBV19 and TRBJ2-1, with D perhaps matching TRBD2 (7 bases). This CDR3 spans 15 amino acids. CDR1 and CDR2 from the germline V gene are LNHDA and SQIVND (reference sequence). Trimming removed 7 bases at V and 3 bases at J, with 16 bases between. This CDR3 is CASMEGGGIYNEQFF. The CDR3 coding sequence is TGTGCCAGTATGGAGGGAGGGGGGATCTACAATGAGCAGTTCTTC.

V is TRBV19 and J is TRBJ1-5; possibly TRBD1 for D (6 bases). Trimming left V 0 bases short and J 6 bases short, with 18 bases between. The CDR3 runs to 17 residues. Germline V CDR1 and CDR2: LNHDA, SQIVND (reference sequence). CDR3 in DNA: TGTGCCAGTAGTATAGATCTTGGGGGCGCGGACAGTCAGCCCCAGCATTTT. It specifies CASSIDLGGADSQPQHF.

A single count supports this clone. The V and J genes are TRBV28 and TRBJ1-1; 7 nucleotides agree with TRBD1. In germline, CDR1 is MDHEN, CDR2 SYDVKM. V dropped 3 bases and J dropped 4; count of bases not matched to a gene: 11. This CDR3 region has 16 residues. The CDR3 loop reads CASSFGPGQRSTEAFF. The CDR3 DNA is TGTGCCAGCAGTTTTGGGCCGGGACAGAGGAGCACTGAAGCTTTCTTT.

The chain links TRBV29-1 to TRBJ1-1, with no clear D. The CDR3 runs to 13 residues. CDR1 and CDR2 (germline): SQVTM, ANQGSEA. Trimming cost V 7 bases and J 2 bases, with 14 bases left between them. The CDR3 reads CSAARNQNTEAFF. The CDR3 coding sequence is TGCAGCGCGGCAAGAAATCAAAACACTGAAGCTTTCTTT.

The sample holds one count of this clone. The V gene is TRBV19, the J gene TRBJ1-2, with 7 bases that match TRBD1. Trimming took 5 bases from V and 4 from J; bases not matched to a gene: 13. There are 16 residues in the CDR3. The germline V gene encodes CDR1 LNHDA and CDR2 SQIVND (reference sequence). CDR3 sequence: CASSPDREGSSYGYTF. For the CDR3, the DNA is TGTGCCAGTAGTCCAGACAGGGAAGGCTCCTCCTATGGCTACACCTTC. The full variable domain, with the rest looked up from reference TRBV19 and TRBJ1-2, is DGGITQSPKYLFRKEGQNVTLSCEQNLNHDAMYWYRQDPGQGLRLIYYSQIVNDFQKGDIAEGYSVSREKKESFPLTVTSAQKNPTAFYLCASSPDREGSSYGYTFGSGTRLTVV.

This sequence joins TRBV18 and TRBJ1-5, with D unclear. The CDR3 spans 15 residues. Germline V CDR1 and CDR2: KGHSH, LQKENI. Trimming stripped 2 bases from V and 5 bases from J, with 13 bases between. As DNA, the CDR3 is TGTGCCAGCTCACCAGCCAGTGGCCGACATCAGCCCCAGCATTTT. Protein: CASSPASGRHQPQHF.

The chain carries TRBV19 and TRBJ2-1; tentatively, D is TRBD2 (6 bases). Trimming shortened V by 3 bases and J by 8 bases, and 20 bases separated the two germline ends. This CDR3 is built from 16 residues. Germline CDR1 reads LNHDA; CDR2 reads SQIVND (reference sequence). DNA for the CDR3: TGTGCCAGTAGTATGCCCTCTAGCGCCTTCGTCGATGAGCAGTTCTTC. This encodes CASSMPSSAFVDEQFF. Using reference TRBV19 and TRBJ2-1 for the parts outside the CDR3, the full variable domain is DGGITQSPKYLFRKEGQNVTLSCEQNLNHDAMYWYRQDPGQGLRLIYYSQIVNDFQKGDIAEGYSVSREKKESFPLTVTSAQKNPTAFYLCASSMPSSAFVDEQFFGPGTRLTVL.

Remarks on this clone: The junction departs from germline at one end; a sequencing error may be responsible. The V and J genes are TRBV6-8 and TRBJ1-1; D gene unclear. The CDR3 is made up of 12 amino acids. CDR1 and CDR2 (germline): MNHGY, SAAAGT. CDR3 residues: CASSDSLLEAFF. The CDR3, as DNA: TGTGCCAGCAGTGACTCCCTCCTTGAGGCTTTCTTT.

The genes are TRBV10-2 and TRBJ2-1; 9 bases are a match to TRBD1. V shed 6 bases, J shed 7 bases, and the junction held 7 bases outside the gene matches. The V gene's germline CDR1 is WSHSY and CDR2 SAAADI. The CDR3 contains 14 residues. Here the CDR3 DNA reads TGCGCCAGCAGCCAGACAGGGGGAGGAAATGAGCAGTTCTTC. Translation: CASSQTGGGNEQFF.

The chain links TRBV19 to TRBJ1-4, with TRBD1 matching over 9 bases. The V and J ends lost 5 bases and 5 bases, in that order; junction bases with no gene match: 6. The germline V gene has CDR1 LNHDA and CDR2 SQIVND (reference sequence). The CDR3 loop spans 15 amino acids. The CDR3 region is CASSPRTGVNEKLFF. Here the CDR3 DNA reads TGTGCCAGTAGTCCCCGGACAGGGGTAAATGAAAAACTGTTTTTT. Variable domain in full (rest from reference TRBV19 and TRBJ1-4): DGGITQSPKYLFRKEGQNVTLSCEQNLNHDAMYWYRQDPGQGLRLIYYSQIVNDFQKGDIAEGYSVSREKKESFPLTVTSAQKNPTAFYLCASSPRTGVNEKLFFGSGTQLSVL.

The chain is built from TRBV6-8 and TRBJ2-1, with D possibly being TRBD2 (5 bases). The germline CDR1 and CDR2 sequences are MNHGY and SAAAGT. With 11 bases removed from V and 6 bases from J, the gap between germline ends came to 23 bases. This CDR3 is 15 amino acids long. In DNA form, the CDR3 reads TGTGCCGCCGGGGTGGGGAATATGGCCGGCAATGAGCAGTTCTTC. Translating gives CAAGVGNMAGNEQFF.

This rearrangement joins TRBV11-3 to TRBJ1-4; D perhaps matches TRBD1 (5 bases). The CDR3 is made up of 14 amino acids. The germline CDR1 and CDR2 sequences are SGHNT and YENEEA. V lost 5 bases, J lost 8 bases, and 15 bases lay in between. The CDR3 sequence: CASSRQPGGEKLFF. The DNA of the CDR3 is TGTGCCAGCAGCCGACAGCCTGGGGGGGAAAAACTGTTTTTT.

This clone appeared once. The chain recombines TRBV6-8 with TRBJ2-3; D gene ambiguous. The CDR3 length is 14 residues. Germline CDR1 and CDR2: MNHGY and SAAAGT. The V end lost 5 bases, the J end lost 2 bases, and 11 bases lay between the germline ends. CDR3 region: CASSDGFDTDTQYF. CDR3 in DNA: TGTGCCAGCAGTGATGGCTTTGACACAGATACGCAGTATTTT.

The V gene is TRBV4-1, the J gene TRBJ2-2; TRBD2 aligns across 10 bases. CDR1 is MGHRA, CDR2 YSYEKL, per germline. The CDR3 consists of 19 residues. J gave up 4 bases and V 3 bases, and 14 bases lay outside the gene matches. Here the CDR3 DNA reads TGCGCCAGCAGCCAGGGACCTAGCGGGAGCCCCTCGAGCACCGGGGAGCTGTTTTTT. As protein: CASSQGPSGSPSSTGELFF.

The chain uses TRBV19 and TRBJ1-1; weak D call: TRBD1 (5 bases). This CDR3 has 14 amino acids. Germline CDR1 and CDR2: LNHDA and SQIVND (reference sequence). Trimming pared 6 bases from V and 5 bases from J, leaving 16 bases between. The chain's CDR3 is CASSTRDWWTEAFF. DNA for the CDR3: TGTGCCAGTAGCACCAGGGATTGGTGGACTGAAGCTTTCTTT.

The rearrangement links TRBV5-1 to TRBJ2-1; 9 nucleotides align to TRBD2. CDR3 length: 15 amino acids. The germline gives CDR1 SGHRS, CDR2 YFSETQ. With 2 bases clipped from V and 6 bases from J, the junction kept 6 bases outside the gene matches. As DNA, the CDR3 is TGCGCCAGCAGCTTCTCCGGGACTAGCCTCAATGAGCAGTTCTTC. Translated: CASSFSGTSLNEQFF.

The rearrangement uses TRBV11-3 and TRBJ2-2, with 8 bases aligning to TRBD1. There are 17 residues in the CDR3. J lost 6 bases, V lost 3 bases, and 12 bases had no gene match. In germline, CDR1 is SGHNT, CDR2 YENEEA. The CDR3 region has the DNA TGTGCCAGCAGCTTCCAACAACCCCGACAGGGGTCCGGGGAGCTGTTTTTT. Encoded protein: CASSFQQPRQGSGELFF.

The V gene is TRBV30, the J gene TRBJ1-3; no firm D call. The CDR3 runs 14 residues. Germline CDR1 and CDR2: GTSNPN and SVGIG (reference sequence). The V and J ends lost 2 bases and 0 bases respectively, with 8 bases between them. CDR3: CAWSWGGSGNTIYF. Written as DNA, the CDR3 is TGTGCCTGGAGTTGGGGAGGCTCTGGAAACACCATATATTTT. Complete variable domain (other parts from reference TRBV30 and TRBJ1-3): SQTIHQWPATLVQPVGSPLSLECTVEGTSNPNLYWYRQAAGRGLQLLFYSVGIGQISSEVPQNLSASRPQDRQFILSSKKLLLSDSGFYLCAWSWGGSGNTIYFGEGSWLTVV.

The J gene is TRBJ1-1, the V gene TRBV29-1; TRBD1 aligns across 8 bases. The CDR3 extends over 12 amino acids. V trimming: 7 bases; J trimming: 5 bases; junction bases outside the gene matches: 6. CDR1 is SQVTM, CDR2 ANQGSEA, per germline. CDR3 amino acids: CSGGQGGTEAFF. The DNA for the CDR3 is TGCAGCGGTGGACAGGGAGGAACTGAAGCTTTCTTT.